The 26 T cell receptor beta chains listed next were all sequenced from one sample in a study of identical twins. TCRdb re-called the 5' RACE reads with MiXCR, one entry per CDR3 protein. The top ten hold just under 2% of the sample, which has 200,000 to 250,000 distinct CDR3 sequences, 6.5% to 8.5% seen once. These data are also associated with another study on yellow fever vaccine responses in identical twins.

Material: memory (CD45RO+) T cells sorted from blood. These receptor sequences come from a woman aged 18-30 years in good health.

The chain recombines TRBV12-3 or TRBV12-4 with TRBJ1-1, with a possible D match to TRBD1 (5 bases). The length of the CDR3 is 15 residues. V was cut by 0 bases and J by 8 bases, with 16 bases left in between. The CDR3 DNA follows: TGTGCCAGCAGTTTAGCGGGTCGGACAAATCACGAAGCTTTCTTT. It is translated as CASSLAGRTNHEAFF.

The J gene is TRBJ1-5, the V gene TRBV20-1, with a possible D match to TRBD1 (6 bases). Germline lookup yields CDR1 DFQATT and CDR2 SNEGSKA (reference sequence). The length of the CDR3 is 14 residues. Trimming removed 2 bases from V and 3 bases from J, with 11 bases in between. The CDR3 region has the DNA TGCAGTGCTAGACACGGACAGAACAATCAGCCCCAGCATTTT. Translation gives CSARHGQNNQPQHF.

Many counts were recorded for this clonotype. V usage is TRBV3-1 and J usage is TRBJ1-4; tentative D call: TRBD1 (6 bases). The V gene's germline CDR1 is LGHDT and CDR2 YNNKEL (reference sequence). The CDR3 has 14 amino acids. The V end was cut by 4 bases, the J end by 7 bases, with 13 bases between. CDR3 in amino acids: CASSRSGDAEKLFF. The CDR3 bases are TGTGCCAGCAGCCGATCAGGGGACGCTGAAAAACTGTTTTTT. Supplemented by reference TRBV3-1 and TRBJ1-4, the full variable domain reads DTAVSQTPKYLVTQMGNDKSIKCEQNLGHDTMYWYKQDSKKFLKIMFSYNNKELIINETVPNRFSPKSPDKAHLNLHINSLELGDSAVYFCASSRSGDAEKLFFGSGTQLSVL.

Many counts were recorded for this clonotype. This chain's CDR3 is CASSFSGGPETQYF. In nucleotides, the CDR3 is TGTGCCAGCAGTTTTAGCGGGGGGCCAGAGACCCAGTACTTC. The chain uses TRBV12-3 or TRBV12-4 and TRBJ2-5, with 10 bases aligning to TRBD2. J lost 4 bases, V lost 3 bases, and 2 bases had no gene match. The CDR3 runs to 14 residues.

This clonotype has at least ten counts. This chain joins TRBV24-1 and TRBJ2-5; possibly TRBD1 for D (5 bases). Deletions cut 0 bases from V and 5 bases from J, with 12 bases between. This CDR3 has 15 amino acids. Germline lookup yields CDR1 KGHDR and CDR2 SFDVKD. CDR3 protein: CATSDLSKGLETQYF. The CDR3 DNA is TGTGCCACCAGTGATTTGAGTAAGGGGCTGGAGACCCAGTACTTC.

This clonotype was detected ten times or more. This chain links TRBV29-1 with TRBJ1-2, with a weak D call TRBD1 (5 bases). V was shortened by 7 bases and J by 4 bases, with 19 bases between the two germline ends. Germline V gives CDR1 SQVTM, CDR2 ANQGSEA. The CDR3 spans 14 residues. Here the CDR3 reads CSASGTEGPYGYTF. The CDR3 nucleotides are TGCAGCGCATCTGGGACGGAAGGACCCTATGGCTACACCTTC. The full variable domain, its missing parts supplied by reference TRBV29-1 and TRBJ1-2, is SAVISQKPSRDICQRGTSLTIQCQVDSQVTMMFWYRQQPGQSLTLIATANQGSEATYESGFVIDKFPISRPNLTFSTLTVSNMSPEDSSIYLCSASGTEGPYGYTFGSGTRLTVV.

The sample holds a few counts of this clonotype. The chain employs TRBV5-5 and TRBJ2-7, with D possibly being TRBD1 (6 bases). The CDR3 contains 15 residues. V was cut by 2 bases and J by 1 base, with 13 bases left in between. Germline CDR1 and CDR2: SGHKS and YYEKEE (reference sequence). CDR3 nucleotide sequence: TGTGCCAGCAGCTTCTCAGACAGGACGTCCTACGAGCAGTACTTC. Translating it yields CASSFSDRTSYEQYF. The variable domain in full, with the rest retrieved from reference TRBV5-5 and TRBJ2-7, is DAGVTQSPTHLIKTRGQQVTLRCSPISGHKSVSWYQQVLGQGPQFIFQYYEKEERGRGNFPDRFSARQFPNYSSELNVNALLLGDSALYLCASSFSDRTSYEQYFGPGTRLTVT.

This clonotype was recorded a few times. V gene TRBV2 combines with J gene TRBJ1-5; 7 positions agree with TRBD1. The V segment lost 5 bases and the J segment 10 bases; nucleotides outside the gene matches: 14. This CDR3 has 15 amino acids. Germline V lookup: CDR1 SNHLY, CDR2 FYNNEI. The CDR3 DNA sequence: TGTGCCAGCAGTAACCAGGGGGTGGTAGGGGAACCCCAGCATTTT. This encodes CASSNQGVVGEPQHF.

This clonotype has only a few counts. The V and J genes are TRBV5-1 and TRBJ2-1, with 7 bases identical to TRBD2. The CDR3 has 16 amino acids. Germline V CDR1 and CDR2: SGHRS, YFSETQ. The junction had 7 bases not matched to a gene; V was cut back by 0 bases and J by 4 bases. This CDR3 reads CASSLGASGGYNEQFF. The CDR3 nucleotides are TGCGCCAGCAGCTTGGGGGCTAGCGGAGGATACAATGAGCAGTTCTTC.

This clonotype was observed at least ten times. The CDR3 protein is CASSYSGTGELFF. Here the CDR3 DNA reads TGTGCCAGCAGTTACTCGGGTACCGGGGAGCTGTTTTTT. The genes are TRBV6-2 or TRBV6-3 and TRBJ2-2; D uncertain. The CDR3 sequence is 13 residues long. V lost 0 bases to trimming and J lost 5 bases, with 4 bases between them. Germline-derived CDR1 and CDR2 are MNHEY and SVGEGT.

This clonotype was found many times. This chain joins TRBV3-1 and TRBJ2-3, with D possibly being TRBD2 (7 bases). CDR1 is LGHDT and CDR2 is YNNKEL in the germline V gene (reference sequence). Trimming pared 1 base from V and 5 bases from J, leaving 10 bases between. There are 14 residues in the CDR3. Here the CDR3 reads CASSQVGGQDTQYF. The CDR3 DNA reads as TGTGCCAGCAGCCAAGTCGGGGGGCAAGATACGCAGTATTTT.

This clonotype was seen many times. The chain joins TRBV6-1 to TRBJ2-2; 7 bases map to TRBD1. Germline V gene data show CDR1 as MNHNS and CDR2 as SASEGT. The ends lost 6 bases at V and 6 bases at J; junction bases unmatched: 7. This CDR3 spans 14 amino acids. The CDR3 region has the DNA TGTGCCAGCAGCCGACTACAGGGGCCCGGGGAGCTGTTTTTT. Its translation: CASSRLQGPGELFF.

The sample holds many counts of this clonotype. V is TRBV27 and J is TRBJ2-3; D remains unclear. Trimming shortened V by 2 bases and J by 6 bases, and 3 bases separated the two germline ends. This CDR3 region has 11 residues. Germline values: CDR1 MNHEY, CDR2 SMNVEV (reference sequence). CDR3 region: CASSLMDTQYF. CDR3 sequence (DNA): TGTGCCAGCAGTTTAATGGATACGCAGTATTTT.

This clonotype occurred many times. The chain links TRBV5-1 to TRBJ1-1; D call uncertain. This CDR3 region has 15 residues. Germline assignment: CDR1 SGHRS and CDR2 YFSETQ. Deletions cut 2 bases from V and 1 base from J, with 12 bases between. CDR3 sequence reads: CASSFTAAGNTEAFF. CDR3 coding DNA: TGCGCCAGCAGCTTCACCGCGGCCGGGAACACTGAAGCTTTCTTT.

The chain carries TRBV6-5 and TRBJ1-1; 10 bases fit TRBD1. This CDR3 has 16 amino acids. The germline V gene encodes CDR1 MNHEY and CDR2 SVGAGI. After removal of 2 bases from V and 5 bases from J, the junction contained 8 bases not matched to a gene. The CDR3 loop is CASSYPRQGAITEAFF. Here the CDR3 DNA reads TGTGCCAGCAGTTACCCACGACAGGGGGCAATTACTGAAGCTTTCTTT.

This clonotype was counted only a few times. J is TRBJ2-2 and V is TRBV18; D is undetermined. V lost 5 bases and J 2 bases, leaving 9 bases between the germline ends. CDR1 and CDR2 from the germline V gene are KGHSH and LQKENI. The CDR3 is 14 amino acids. CDR3 amino acids: CASSARTNTGELFF. DNA for the CDR3: TGTGCCAGCTCAGCCAGAACAAACACCGGGGAGCTGTTTTTT.

This chain joins TRBV7-9 and TRBJ2-7; 7 nucleotides align to TRBD1. Germline lookup yields CDR1 SEHNR and CDR2 FQNEAQ (reference sequence). The J segment lost 2 bases and the V segment lost 5 bases, leaving 9 bases of the junction unmatched. The CDR3 contains 15 residues. CDR3 amino acids: CASSLGQAETYEQYF. The CDR3 DNA sequence: TGTGCCAGCAGCCTTGGACAGGCCGAGACCTACGAGCAGTACTTC.

This chain links TRBV3-1 with TRBJ1-3; D possibly corresponds to TRBD1 (6 bases). V was pared by 4 bases and J by 2 bases, with 18 bases between. CDR1 and CDR2 from the germline V gene are LGHDT and YNNKEL (reference sequence). The CDR3 is 17 amino acids. The CDR3: CASSLLKRRGTGNTIYF. The DNA of the CDR3 is TGTGCCAGCAGCCTCCTCAAGCGGAGGGGGACTGGAAACACCATATATTTT.

This clonotype was counted ten times or more. This chain's CDR3 is CSAREDSSGTDTQYF. CDR3 sequence (DNA): TGCAGTGCTAGAGAGGACTCCTCCGGGACAGATACGCAGTATTTT. The genes are TRBV20-1 and TRBJ2-3; perhaps TRBD2 as D (5 bases). The CDR3 loop spans 15 amino acids. Trimming took 0 bases from V and 3 from J, leaving 13 bases between them. Per germline, CDR1 DFQATT and CDR2 SNEGSKA (reference sequence).

CDR3 DNA: TGTGCCAGTAGTAACCCAGGGGGAAAAGCTTTCTTT. The encoded protein is CASSNPGGKAFF. This chain joins TRBV19 and TRBJ1-1, with 7 positions matching TRBD1. Germline values: CDR1 LNHDA, CDR2 SQIVND (reference sequence). Germline trimming cut 4 bases from V and 9 bases from J; bases unmatched to any gene: 5. The CDR3 has 12 residues.

This clonotype showed up many times. The J gene is TRBJ2-7, the V gene TRBV7-2; D may be TRBD2 (6 bases). The CDR3 runs to 16 residues. Looked up from germline, CDR1 is SGHTA and CDR2 is FQGNSA. Trimming took 1 base from V and 0 from J, leaving 13 bases between them. CDR3 residues: CASSLVGGGSSYEQYF. As DNA, the CDR3 is TGTGCCAGCAGCTTAGTGGGAGGCGGTAGCTCCTACGAGCAGTACTTC.

This sequence joins TRBV24-1 and TRBJ2-5, with TRBD1 matching over 7 bases. V dropped 3 bases and J dropped 1; count of bases not matched to a gene: 4. Germline CDR1 is KGHDR and CDR2 is SFDVKD. CDR3 size: 15 residues. The chain's CDR3 is CATSDRQGIQETQYF. The CDR3 DNA reads as TGTGCCACCAGTGATCGACAGGGAATCCAAGAGACCCAGTACTTC.

This rearrangement joins TRBV5-4 to TRBJ2-3, with TRBD1 matching over 8 bases. The CDR3 consists of 16 residues. V trimming: 0 bases; J trimming: 4 bases; junction bases outside the gene matches: 7. Germline V gene sequence: CDR1 SGHNT, CDR2 YYREEE (reference sequence). The CDR3 spells CASSLGGSGGADTQYF. DNA for the CDR3: TGTGCCAGCAGCTTGGGAGGGTCAGGGGGCGCAGATACGCAGTATTTT.

The CDR3 DNA sequence: TGTGCCAGCAAAACGACAGGGCCCGGGGACGAGCAGTACTTC. Encoded protein: CASKTTGPGDEQYF. The gene calls are TRBV4-2 and TRBJ2-7; 7 nucleotides line up with TRBD1. Looked up from germline, CDR1 is LGHNA and CDR2 is YNFKEQ. The CDR3 is made up of 14 amino acids. V shed 7 bases, J shed 5 bases, and the junction held 11 bases outside the gene matches.

This clonotype was recorded at least ten times. The CDR3: CASRHGQAETDTQYF. Here the CDR3 DNA reads TGTGCCAGCAGGCACGGACAAGCGGAGACAGATACGCAGTATTTT. The chain has TRBV3-1 and TRBJ2-3; D possibly matches TRBD1 or TRBD2 (5 bases each). CDR1 is LGHDT, CDR2 YNNKEL, per germline (reference sequence). V lost 6 bases, J lost 3 bases, and 16 bases lay in between. The CDR3 sequence is 15 residues long.

The chain is built from TRBV4-1 and TRBJ2-1, with 13 positions matching TRBD2. CDR3 size: 16 residues. Germline trimming cut 3 bases from V and 7 bases from J; bases unmatched to any gene: 6. Germline V gene sequence: CDR1 MGHRA, CDR2 YSYEKL. Here the CDR3 reads CASSQGGLAGRNEQFF. The DNA of the CDR3 is TGCGCCAGCAGCCAGGGGGGACTAGCGGGGAGGAATGAGCAGTTCTTC.